The 17 T cell receptor beta chains given below trace back to one sample, sequenced in a study of blood T cells in healthy people across ages. Alongside a J-beta primer mix, a sample-barcoded 5' primer served in a second PCR lasting about 7 to 11 cycles. TCRdb analysed the 5' RACE reads with MiXCR anew, one entry per CDR3 protein. The sample gives around 1.5 million distinct CDR3 sequences, roughly 64% of which show up once; over 6.5% is in the top ten. Sequences were obtained from blood. All receptors come from a man aged 18 to 29 in good health.

The CDR3 bases are TGTGCCAGCAGCCCCCAACAAAGTAATAACTATGGCTACACCTTC. Translation gives CASSPQQSNNYGYTF. V gene TRBV7-2 combines with J gene TRBJ1-2; D call uncertain. The V end lost 5 bases, the J end lost 1 base, and 14 bases lay between the germline ends. This CDR3 is 15 amino acids long. Germline CDR1 and CDR2: SGHTA and FQGNSA.

This chain links TRBV27 with TRBJ2-7; D is unresolved. V lost 9 bases and J 3 bases, leaving 15 bases between the germline ends. There are 13 residues in the CDR3. Germline CDR1 and CDR2: MNHEY and SMNVEV (reference sequence). The CDR3 region is CARTLEKRYEQYF. The DNA for the CDR3 is TGTGCCAGAACACTGGAAAAGCGCTACGAGCAGTACTTC.

CDR3 region: CSATEGDTEAFF. The CDR3, as DNA: TGCAGTGCTACGGAGGGGGACACTGAAGCTTTCTTT. This chain joins TRBV20-1 and TRBJ1-1, with D possibly being TRBD1 (6 bases). The CDR3 has 12 residues. The V gene lost 4 bases and the J gene lost 3 bases, with 9 bases spanning the gap. CDR1 DFQATT and CDR2 SNEGSKA come from the germline V gene (reference sequence).

This chain joins TRBV27 and TRBJ2-5, with TRBD1 matching over 7 bases. Trimming removed 3 bases from V and 3 bases from J; junction bases left unmatched: 7. The CDR3 covers 15 residues. Looked up from germline, CDR1 is MNHEY and CDR2 is SMNVEV (reference sequence). The CDR3 sequence is CASSLTTGAEETQYF. CDR3 DNA: TGTGCCAGCAGTTTGACTACAGGGGCCGAAGAGACCCAGTACTTC.

There are a few counts of this clonotype. The genes are TRBV10-3 and TRBJ1-2; unclear D gene. Germline assignment: CDR1 ENHRY and CDR2 SYGVKD. This CDR3 has 12 residues. Trimming pared 10 bases from V and 0 bases from J, leaving 9 bases between. CDR3 region: CARRETNYGYTF. CDR3 sequence (DNA): TGTGCCAGGAGGGAGACTAACTATGGCTACACCTTC.

The V gene is TRBV10-1, the J gene TRBJ2-1; no reliable D call. The CDR3 consists of 12 residues. The germline CDR1 and CDR2 sequences are WNHNN and SYGVQD (reference sequence). V lost 2 bases to trimming and J lost 11 bases, with 10 bases between them. CDR3 region: CASSETLVQQFF. The CDR3 nucleotides are TGCGCCAGCAGTGAGACCCTAGTTCAGCAGTTCTTC.

This chain connects TRBV4-2 to TRBJ2-5; a weak D match, TRBD2 (6 bases). The germline CDR1 and CDR2 sequences are LGHNA and YNFKEQ. CDR3 size: 12 residues. Deletions cut 1 base from V and 11 bases from J, with 11 bases between. The CDR3 region is CASSQGPGLQYF. CDR3 coding DNA: TGTGCCAGCAGCCAAGGTCCGGGACTGCAGTACTTC.

The V call is TRBV12-3 or TRBV12-4, the J call TRBJ2-1; D is possibly TRBD1 (6 bases). The CDR3 length is 12 residues. V was cut by 2 bases and J by 9 bases, with 8 bases left in between. The chain's CDR3 is CASSLQGIEQFF. In DNA, the CDR3 is TGTGCCAGCAGTTTACAGGGGATTGAGCAGTTCTTC.

The chain couples TRBV2 to TRBJ2-7; no clear D gene. Trimming took off 1 base at V and 2 bases at J, with 9 bases between the two ends. From germline, CDR1 is SNHLY and CDR2 FYNNEI. The CDR3 consists of 14 residues. CDR3 sequence: CASSEGRAAYEQYF. CDR3 bases: TGTGCCAGCAGTGAAGGTCGGGCCGCCTACGAGCAGTACTTC.

The V and J genes are TRBV5-6 and TRBJ1-2; no definite D call. CDR1 is SGHDT, CDR2 YYEEEE, per germline. This CDR3 region has 13 residues. V was clipped by 4 bases and J by 3 bases, with 10 bases between them. The CDR3 DNA sequence: TGTGCCAGCAGCGAAGTCAGATACTATGGCTACACCTTC. This sequence encodes CASSEVRYYGYTF.

The V and J genes are TRBV4-2 and TRBJ2-4; D gene ambiguous. The DNA matches TRBJ2-7 better at its end, which makes the J call doubtful. Germline V gene lookup returns CDR1 LGHNA and CDR2 YNFKEQ. The CDR3 spans 13 residues. This CDR3 is CASSQDTVYEQYF. CDR3 sequence (DNA): TGTGCCAGCAGCCAAGACACGGTCTACGAGCAGTACTTC.

The rearrangement uses TRBV10-3 and TRBJ2-7; D may be TRBD2 (5 bases). The CDR3 extends over 14 amino acids. CDR1 is ENHRY, CDR2 SYGVKD, per germline. V lost 6 bases to trimming and J lost 0 bases, with 12 bases between them. The CDR3 DNA reads as TGTGCCATCAGGGACCCGGGGAACTCCTACGAGCAGTACTTC. Amino acid sequence: CAIRDPGNSYEQYF.

This chain links TRBV28 with TRBJ1-1, with D tentatively TRBD1 (5 bases). The CDR3 runs to 13 residues. Germline CDR1 and CDR2: MDHEN and SYDVKM. The V and J ends lost 8 bases and 4 bases respectively, with 14 bases between them. DNA of the CDR3: TGTGCCAGCCAGTCGGGGGTTTCCACTGAAGCTTTCTTT. This gives the protein CASQSGVSTEAFF. Using reference TRBV28 and TRBJ1-1 for the parts outside the CDR3, the full variable domain is DVKVTQSSRYLVKRTGEKVFLECVQDMDHENMFWYRQDPGLGLRLIYFSYDVKMKEKGDIPEGYSVSREKKERFSLILESASTNQTSMYLCASQSGVSTEAFFGQGTRLTVV.

The chain carries TRBV7-8 and TRBJ2-5; no reliable D call. Germline V gene data show CDR1 as SGHVS and CDR2 as FQNEAQ. The CDR3 loop spans 15 amino acids. Trimming shortened V by 3 bases and J by 1 base, and 12 bases separated the two germline ends. The CDR3 region is CASSFPRTFQETQYF. The CDR3 DNA sequence: TGTGCCAGCAGCTTCCCCAGAACATTCCAAGAGACCCAGTACTTC. Variable domain in full (rest from reference TRBV7-8 and TRBJ2-5): GAGVSQSPRYKVAKRGQDVALRCDPISGHVSLFWYQQALGQGPEFLTYFQNEAQLDKSGLPSDRFFAERPEGSVSTLKIQRTQQEDSAVYLCASSFPRTFQETQYFGPGTRLLVL.

This chain connects TRBV20-1 to TRBJ1-2; 7 positions match TRBD1. Germline CDR1 reads DFQATT; CDR2 reads SNEGSKA (reference sequence). The J segment lost 2 bases and the V segment lost 1 base, leaving 4 bases of the junction unmatched. The CDR3 extends over 14 amino acids. The CDR3 DNA sequence: TGCAGTGCTAGAGTGCAGGGGGGAAACTATGGCTACACCTTC. Its translation: CSARVQGGNYGYTF.

CDR3 bases: TGCGCCAGCAGCCTAGGACAGGGCAAAAAACTGTTTTTT. It translates to CASSLGQGKKLFF. The chain recombines TRBV5-1 with TRBJ1-4, with 8 bases that match TRBD1. Germline CDR1 reads SGHRS; CDR2 reads YFSETQ. The CDR3 contains 13 residues. With V trimmed by 4 bases and J by 9 bases, 5 bases remained unmatched.

The gene calls are TRBV20-1 and TRBJ1-5; 12 bases are shared with TRBD1. Germline CDR1 DFQATT, CDR2 SNEGSKA (reference sequence). The CDR3 totals 14 residues. J gave up 6 bases and V 5 bases, and 5 bases lay outside the gene matches. CDR3: CSARDRGRLQPQHF. In DNA, the CDR3 is TGCAGTGCTCGGGACAGGGGGCGGCTTCAGCCCCAGCATTTT.